A single sample gave rise to the 27 T cell receptor beta chains below, sequenced in a study of CD8+ T cells in alopecia areata. As the sequencing template, cDNA was produced by extracting RNA and reverse transcribing it. The method was immunoSEQ multiplex PCR; TCRdb's version includes in-frame clones alone and lacks a portion of them. The table includes fewer than 250,000 clones, under 40% detected once. Noted treatment: oral pan-JAK inhibitor, 5-10 mg twice daily. Sample: CD4+ T cells sorted from blood, taken between weeks 30 and 35, from a patient treated with tofacitinib. The receptors were gathered from a human donor with alopecia areata.

There are a few counts of this clone. The V and J genes are TRBV29-1 and TRBJ1-4; TRBD1 agrees at 7 bases. Germline V gene lookup returns CDR1 SQVTM and CDR2 ANQGSEA. V lost 3 bases, J lost 5 bases, and 6 bases stayed unmatched. The CDR3 spans 14 residues. As DNA, the CDR3 is TGCAGCGTTGAGGGGAGGGGGCCGAATGAAAAACTGTTTTTT. This gives the protein CSVEGRGPNEKLFF.

This clone has a handful of counts. A junction boundary mismatches the germline segment, possibly from a read error. V usage is TRBV4-1 and J usage is TRBJ2-5; 13 positions agree with TRBD2. The CDR3 contains 16 residues. Germline-derived CDR1 and CDR2 are MGHRA and YSYEKL. Here the CDR3 reads CASSPTTGTSGMNLDF. The CDR3 DNA is TGCGCCAGCAGCCCAACTACCGGGACTAGCGGGATGAACCTTGACTTC.

The chain employs TRBV29-1 and TRBJ2-7, with TRBD1 matching 9 bases. Germline values: CDR1 SQVTM, CDR2 ANQGSEA. The CDR3 is made up of 13 amino acids. Trimming took 3 bases from V and 7 from J; bases not matched to a gene: 7. The CDR3 bases are TGCAGCGTTGAGGGACAGGGTGGCCGGGAGCAGTACTTC. Protein: CSVEGQGGREQYF.

The rearrangement uses TRBV5-1 and TRBJ2-7, with 8 nucleotides matching TRBD1. The germline V gene encodes CDR1 SGHRS and CDR2 YFSETQ. CDR3 length: 15 residues. V lost 4 bases to trimming and J lost 1 base; unmatched junction nucleotides: 7. In nucleotides, the CDR3 is TGCGCCAGCAGCCCTAGACAGGGGTCTTCCTACGAGCAGTACTTC. It codes for CASSPRQGSSYEQYF.

The CDR3 is CASRVTGDYTDTQYF. CDR3 nucleotides: TGTGCCAGTAGGGTTACAGGGGACTACACAGATACGCAGTATTTT. This chain uses TRBV19 with TRBJ2-3, with D perhaps matching TRBD1 or TRBD2 (7 bases each). The CDR3 extends over 15 amino acids. Germline V gene sequence: CDR1 LNHDA, CDR2 SQIVND (reference sequence). Between the trimmed V and J ends, which lost 6 bases and 2 bases, there was a span of 15 bases.

The CDR3: CASSQDLAMSTDTQYF. The CDR3, as DNA: TGCGCCAGCAGCCAAGATCTAGCTATGAGCACAGATACGCAGTATTTT. The chain links TRBV4-1 to TRBJ2-3; D might be TRBD2 (5 bases). Per germline, CDR1 MGHRA and CDR2 YSYEKL. The CDR3 is 16 residues long. With 0 bases removed from V and 0 bases from J, the gap between germline ends came to 10 bases.

This chain connects TRBV5-4 to TRBJ2-3, with TRBD2 matching over 10 bases. CDR3 length equals 15 residues. Germline trimming cut 4 bases from V and 5 bases from J; bases unmatched to any gene: 7. Germline CDR1 and CDR2: SGHNT and YYREEE (reference sequence). The CDR3 spells CASSTAAGGLDTQYF. The CDR3 bases are TGTGCCAGCAGCACCGCAGCGGGGGGGCTAGATACGCAGTATTTT.

The chain has TRBV7-6 and TRBJ1-6, with D maybe TRBD1 (6 bases). Trimming removed 5 bases at V and 10 bases at J, with 18 bases between. This CDR3 comprises 15 residues. Germline V lookup: CDR1 SGHVS, CDR2 FNYEAQ. The CDR3 region is CASSPIQGRISPLHF. DNA for the CDR3: TGTGCCAGCAGCCCGATACAGGGCCGAATCTCACCCCTCCACTTT.

This chain uses TRBV5-1 with TRBJ2-3; TRBD2 aligns across 10 bases. The length of the CDR3 is 15 residues. Unmatched junction bases numbered 3, after V lost 3 bases and J lost 2 bases. Germline V CDR1 and CDR2: SGHRS, YFSETQ. DNA for the CDR3: TGCGCCAGCAGCTACGGGACTAGCGACACAGATACGCAGTATTTT. This gives the protein CASSYGTSDTDTQYF.

This chain joins TRBV9 and TRBJ1-6; D uncertain. There are 16 residues in the CDR3. Germline values: CDR1 SGDLS, CDR2 YYNGEE. V was shortened by 3 bases and J by 5 bases, with 15 bases between the two germline ends. The CDR3, as DNA: TGTGCCAGCAGCGACAGACTGCCGAGGGATAATTCACCCCTCCACTTT. Translated: CASSDRLPRDNSPLHF.

This clone has a handful of counts. The chain uses TRBV7-9 and TRBJ1-1, with D unclear. Germline V gene sequence: CDR1 SEHNR, CDR2 FQNEAQ (reference sequence). The germline V and J ends were trimmed by 5 bases and 0 bases, with 19 bases remaining between them. There are 17 residues in the CDR3. CDR3 sequence: CASSPRTLVGMNTEAFF. DNA of the CDR3: TGTGCCAGCAGCCCGCGGACCCTAGTGGGAATGAACACTGAAGCTTTCTTT.

This CDR3 reads CASSVTGYEQYF. CDR3 sequence (DNA): TGTGCCAGCAGTGTAACAGGATACGAGCAGTACTTC. The chain joins TRBV5-4 to TRBJ2-7; perhaps TRBD1 as D (5 bases). Germline V gives CDR1 SGHNT, CDR2 YYREEE (reference sequence). Trimming cost V 5 bases and J 4 bases, with 10 bases left between them. This CDR3 region has 12 residues.

V usage is TRBV29-1 and J usage is TRBJ1-5; 8 bases agree with TRBD1. Germline trimming cut 5 bases from V and 5 bases from J; bases unmatched to any gene: 8. In germline, CDR1 is SQVTM, CDR2 ANQGSEA. This CDR3 region has 14 residues. DNA for the CDR3: TGCAGCGTTACGACAGGGGTCGGGGATCAGCCCCAGCATTTT. Its protein is CSVTTGVGDQPQHF.

The chain links TRBV6-5 to TRBJ1-2; 7 nucleotides match TRBD1. Germline-derived CDR1 and CDR2 are MNHEY and SVGAGI. With 8 bases clipped from V and 7 bases from J, the junction kept 10 bases outside the gene matches. The CDR3 totals 13 residues. The CDR3 coding sequence is TGTGCCAGCTTCACAGGGGTCCAGGGTGGCTACACCTTC. Protein product: CASFTGVQGGYTF.

The chain links TRBV4-1 to TRBJ2-5; D unresolved. Trimming left V 5 bases short and J 2 bases short, with 9 bases between. CDR3 length: 13 residues. Germline V gives CDR1 MGHRA, CDR2 YSYEKL. CDR3 sequence reads: CASSGNPQETQYF. As DNA, the CDR3 is TGCGCCAGCAGCGGGAACCCACAAGAGACCCAGTACTTC.

This clone has a handful of counts. V usage is TRBV30 and J usage is TRBJ2-1; tentatively, D is TRBD2 (5 bases). Trimming removed 2 bases at V and 10 bases at J, with 15 bases between. This CDR3 region has 13 residues. The V gene's germline CDR1 is GTSNPN and CDR2 SVGIG (reference sequence). The CDR3 DNA is TGTGCCTGGAGTACCCACGGGATTACCGAGCAGTTCTTC. It encodes CAWSTHGITEQFF. The full variable domain, in which reference TRBV30 and TRBJ2-1 provide the parts outside the CDR3, is SQTIHQWPATLVQPVGSPLSLECTVEGTSNPNLYWYRQAAGRGLQLLFYSVGIGQISSEVPQNLSASRPQDRQFILSSKKLLLSDSGFYLCAWSTHGITEQFFGPGTRLTVL.

This clone was counted only a few times. The genes are TRBV5-1 and TRBJ1-1, with a weak D call TRBD1 (5 bases). This CDR3 has 15 residues. V was clipped by 0 bases and J by 3 bases, with 12 bases between them. CDR1 is SGHRS, CDR2 YFSETQ, per germline. CDR3 amino acids: CASSLVGGSDTEAFF. The CDR3 nucleotides are TGCGCCAGCAGCTTGGTGGGGGGATCCGACACTGAAGCTTTCTTT.

The rearrangement links TRBV4-2 to TRBJ2-5; possibly TRBD2 for D (5 bases). Trimming took off 0 bases at V and 5 bases at J, with 16 bases between the two ends. Germline assignment: CDR1 LGHNA and CDR2 YNFKEQ. The CDR3 spans 16 residues. Written as DNA, the CDR3 is TGTGCCAGCAGCCAAGATCCGGGCCGGGGAAGTGAGACCCAGTACTTC. It is translated as CASSQDPGRGSETQYF.

This clone was detected only a few times. The V call is TRBV5-1, the J call TRBJ2-3, with D possibly TRBD2 on 7 matching bases. Trimming pared 3 bases from V and 3 bases from J, leaving 14 bases between. The CDR3 length is 15 residues. Germline lookup yields CDR1 SGHRS and CDR2 YFSETQ. DNA of the CDR3: TGCGCCAGCAGCTCCCAAGCGGGGACAACAGATACGCAGTATTTT. Amino acids: CASSSQAGTTDTQYF.

The V and J genes are TRBV4-2 and TRBJ2-7; D possibly matches TRBD1 or TRBD2 (7 bases each). The CDR3 has 13 residues. CDR1 and CDR2 from the germline V gene are LGHNA and YNFKEQ. Trimming took 2 bases from V and 6 from J, leaving 11 bases between them. The CDR3 loop reads CASSQSRGGEQYF. In nucleotides, the CDR3 is TGTGCCAGCAGCCAATCCAGGGGGGGCGAGCAGTACTTC.

The chain carries TRBV30 and TRBJ1-4; D gene uncertain. In germline, CDR1 is GTSNPN, CDR2 SVGIG (reference sequence). The CDR3 extends over 14 amino acids. V lost 3 bases to trimming and J lost 0 bases, with 8 bases between them. The CDR3: CAWRRPSTNEKLFF. In DNA form, the CDR3 reads TGTGCCTGGAGGCGCCCATCAACTAATGAAAAACTGTTTTTT.

This clone was seen more than once but under ten times. This specimen includes other DNA sequences encoding the same CDR3. This chain joins TRBV20-1 and TRBJ2-1; D possibly corresponds to TRBD2 (6 bases). The germline V and J ends were trimmed by 4 bases and 8 bases, with 9 bases remaining between them. Germline V CDR1 and CDR2: DFQATT, SNEGSKA (reference sequence). The CDR3 totals 11 residues. The CDR3 DNA is TGCAGTGCTACTCCGGGGGATGAGCAGTTCTTC. Residues: CSATPGDEQFF.

This clone turned up a few times. This chain uses TRBV29-1 with TRBJ1-2; no clear D. CDR3 length: 11 amino acids. V lost 4 bases and J lost 8, with 11 bases in between. Per germline, CDR1 SQVTM and CDR2 ANQGSEA. CDR3 loop: CSVGRIPGYTF. The DNA for the CDR3 is TGCAGCGTTGGTCGTATTCCCGGCTACACCTTC.

The table lists this clone with a few counts. The chain carries TRBV7-9 and TRBJ1-4, with a possible D match to TRBD1 (6 bases). This CDR3 spans 15 amino acids. V was trimmed by 7 bases and J by 7 bases, leaving 19 bases between them. Per the germline V gene, CDR1 is SEHNR and CDR2 is FQNEAQ (reference sequence). CDR3 DNA: TGTGCCAGCACCGGACGGGGGGCGGCTGGTGAAAAACTGTTTTTT. Protein: CASTGRGAAGEKLFF.

The chain joins TRBV6-1 to TRBJ2-1, with a weak D call TRBD1 (5 bases). Trimming left V 8 bases short and J 5 bases short, with 19 bases between. The CDR3 has 15 residues. The germline gives CDR1 MNHNS, CDR2 SASEGT. The DNA of the CDR3 is TGTGCCAGCCGGCAGGGAACACCTAGGGACAATGAGCAGTTCTTC. Its protein product is CASRQGTPRDNEQFF.

The chain uses TRBV30 and TRBJ1-1; no clear D. This CDR3 region has 14 residues. The germline V gene has CDR1 GTSNPN and CDR2 SVGIG (reference sequence). V was clipped by 2 bases and J by 1 base, with 11 bases between them. The CDR3 sequence is CAWSQTNSNTEAFF. CDR3 DNA: TGTGCCTGGAGTCAGACCAATTCGAACACTGAAGCTTTCTTT.

This clone was observed many times. The chain recombines TRBV4-1 with TRBJ2-7; TRBD2 matches 7 bases. Germline lookup yields CDR1 MGHRA and CDR2 YSYEKL. The CDR3 length is 15 residues. Trimming removed 1 base from V and 3 bases from J; junction bases left unmatched: 6. The CDR3 loop is CASSQGAGVGYEQYF. The DNA of the CDR3 is TGCGCCAGCAGCCAAGGGGCGGGGGTAGGCTACGAGCAGTACTTC.